The present TCR beta chain was sequenced within a study of shared clonotypes between healthy human individuals. The germline CDR1 and CDR2 sequences are LNHDA and SQIVND (reference sequence). The trim removed 9 bases at V and 8 bases at J, leaving 10 bases unmatched. The CDR3 extends over 14 amino acids. Method: immunoSEQ multiplex PCR; TCRdb's copy keeps in-frame clones and lacks some. This sample has hundreds of thousands of clones; about 96% occur once, and the top ten carry 0.06%. This chain joins TRBV19 and TRBJ2-3; 11 bases fit TRBD2. The sequence derives from a woman younger than 45 in good health. Source material: naive CD4+ T cells sorted from blood. Subset: CD45RA+ positively selected. The CDR3 loop reads CASSGSGRAGTQYF. The CDR3 DNA is TGTGCCAGCAGTGGTAGCGGGAGGGCAGGTACGCAGTATTTT.